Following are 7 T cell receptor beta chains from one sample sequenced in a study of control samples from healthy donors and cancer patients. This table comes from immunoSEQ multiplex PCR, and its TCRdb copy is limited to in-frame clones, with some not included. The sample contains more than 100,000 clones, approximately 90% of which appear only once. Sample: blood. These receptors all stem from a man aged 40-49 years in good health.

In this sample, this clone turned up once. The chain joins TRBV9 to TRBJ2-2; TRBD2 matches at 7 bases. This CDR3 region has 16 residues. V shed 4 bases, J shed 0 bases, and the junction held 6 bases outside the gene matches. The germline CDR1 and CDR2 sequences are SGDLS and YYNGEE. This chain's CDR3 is CASSPDGGSNTGELFF. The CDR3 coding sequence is TGTGCCAGCAGCCCAGACGGGGGGTCGAACACCGGGGAGCTGTTTTTT.

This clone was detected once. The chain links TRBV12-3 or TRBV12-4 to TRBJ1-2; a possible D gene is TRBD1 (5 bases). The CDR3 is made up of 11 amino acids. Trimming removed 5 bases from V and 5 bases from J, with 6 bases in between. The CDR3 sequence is CASSGGYGYTF. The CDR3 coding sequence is TGTGCCAGCAGTGGGGGTTATGGCTACACCTTC.

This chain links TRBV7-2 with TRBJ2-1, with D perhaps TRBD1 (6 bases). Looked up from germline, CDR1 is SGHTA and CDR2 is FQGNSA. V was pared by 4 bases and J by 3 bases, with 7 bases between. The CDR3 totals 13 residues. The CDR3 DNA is TGTGCCAGCAGCTGGACAGTCTACAATGAGCAGTTCTTC. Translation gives CASSWTVYNEQFF.

CDR3 nucleotide sequence: TGTGCCAGCAGCTTAGCAGTCGGTGCAACTAATGAAAAACTGTTTTTT. This gives the protein CASSLAVGATNEKLFF. The V call is TRBV7-2, the J call TRBJ1-4, with D unclear. Per germline, CDR1 SGHTA and CDR2 FQGNSA. The ends were cut back, 0 bases at V and 0 bases at J, with 8 bases in the middle. The CDR3 loop spans 16 amino acids. Looking up the rest from reference TRBV7-2 and TRBJ1-4 gives the full variable domain: GAGVSQSPSNKVTEKGKDVELRCDPISGHTALYWYRQSLGQGLEFLIYFQGNSAPDKSGLPSDRFSAERTGGSVSTLTIQRTQQEDSAVYLCASSLAVGATNEKLFFGSGTQLSVL.

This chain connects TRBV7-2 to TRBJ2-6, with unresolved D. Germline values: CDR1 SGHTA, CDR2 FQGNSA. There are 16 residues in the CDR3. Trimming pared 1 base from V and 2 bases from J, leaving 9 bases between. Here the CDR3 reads CASSLEGLAGANVLTF. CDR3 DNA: TGTGCCAGCAGCTTAGAAGGTCTCGCTGGGGCCAACGTCCTGACTTTC.

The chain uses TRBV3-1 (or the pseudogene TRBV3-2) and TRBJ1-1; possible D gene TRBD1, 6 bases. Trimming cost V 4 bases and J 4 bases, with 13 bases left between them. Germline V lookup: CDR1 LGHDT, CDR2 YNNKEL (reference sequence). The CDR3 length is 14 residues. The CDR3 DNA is TGTGCCAGCAGCCCTTCGGTACAGGGCACTGAAGCTTTCTTT. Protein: CASSPSVQGTEAFF.

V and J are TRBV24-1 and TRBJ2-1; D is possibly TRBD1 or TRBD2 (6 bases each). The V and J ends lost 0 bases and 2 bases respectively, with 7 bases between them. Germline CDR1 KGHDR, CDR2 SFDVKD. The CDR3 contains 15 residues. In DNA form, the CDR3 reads TGTGCCACCAGTGATTTGGGGGGGCCCTACAATGAGCAGTTCTTC. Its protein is CATSDLGGPYNEQFF.